This T cell receptor (beta chain) was retrieved from a study of regulatory T cells in long-lasting Graves disease. Building of the TCR beta libraries involved iRepertoire HTBI primers and Arm-PCR of CDR3 regions. MiXCR, applied by TCRdb to the multiplex PCR reads, yields one record per CDR3 protein. This table holds about 620,000 distinct CDR3 sequences, around 17% found once. This sample's time point: newly diagnosed GD, antithyroid drugs for less than 3 months. From PBMCs, RNA was extracted and then used to make the TCR library. Graves' disease diagnosis followed American Thyroid Association guidelines. Trimming left V 5 bases short and J 2 bases short, with 9 bases between. The CDR3 consists of 13 residues. These data were likewise used in another study, on T cells in Graves' hyperthyroidism and ophthalmopathy. That investigation notes: It was considered stable Graves' hyperthyroidism when ophthalmopathy did not progress within 18 months.

This chain uses TRBV12-3 or TRBV12-4 with TRBJ1-2; TRBD1 might be the D (5 bases). This sequence originates from a woman in her thirties with Graves disease. The input for sequencing was peripheral blood mononuclear cells (PBMCs), taken at new diagnosis, from a patient treated with antithyroid drugs. The CDR3 DNA sequence: TGTGCCAGCAGTACGGGACTCAACTATGGCTACACCTTC. Translation: CASSTGLNYGYTF.